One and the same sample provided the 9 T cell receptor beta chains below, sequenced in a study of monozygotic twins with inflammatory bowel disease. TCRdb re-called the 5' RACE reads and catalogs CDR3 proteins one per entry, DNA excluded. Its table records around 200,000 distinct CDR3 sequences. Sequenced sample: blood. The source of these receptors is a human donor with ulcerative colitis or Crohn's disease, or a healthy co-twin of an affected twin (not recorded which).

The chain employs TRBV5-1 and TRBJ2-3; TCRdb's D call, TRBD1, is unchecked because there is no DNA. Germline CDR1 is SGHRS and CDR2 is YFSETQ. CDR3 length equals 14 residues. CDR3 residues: CASRPSGGTDTQYF. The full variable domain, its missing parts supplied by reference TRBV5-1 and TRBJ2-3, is KAGVTQTPRYLIKTRGQQVTLSCSPISGHRSVSWYQQTPGQGLQFLFEYFSETQRNKGNFPGRFSGRQFSNSRSEMNVSTLELGDSALYLCASRPSGGTDTQYFGPGTRLTVL.

The CDR3 loop is CSASPRRDTQYF. The chain employs TRBV20-1 and TRBJ2-3; with no DNA, the TCRdb D assignment of TRBD2 cannot be verified. CDR1 and CDR2 (germline): DFQATT, SNEGSKA (reference sequence). CDR3 length: 12 residues.

CDR3 loop: CASSLTAAYRSTGELFF. The chain is built from TRBV7-2 and TRBJ2-2. The CDR3 runs to 17 residues. Germline CDR1 reads SGHTA; CDR2 reads FQGNSA. Using reference TRBV7-2 and TRBJ2-2 for the parts outside the CDR3, the full variable domain is GAGVSQSPSNKVTEKGKDVELRCDPISGHTALYWYRQSLGQGLEFLIYFQGNSAPDKSGLPSDRFSAERTGGSVSTLTIQRTQQEDSAVYLCASSLTAAYRSTGELFFGEGSRLTVL.

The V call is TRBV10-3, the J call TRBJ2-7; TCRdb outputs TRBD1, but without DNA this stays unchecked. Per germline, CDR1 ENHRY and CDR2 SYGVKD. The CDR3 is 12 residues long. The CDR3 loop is CAISTGDYEQYF.

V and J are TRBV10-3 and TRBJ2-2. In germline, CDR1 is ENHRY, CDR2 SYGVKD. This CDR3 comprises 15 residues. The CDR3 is CAISAVSTKSGELFF.

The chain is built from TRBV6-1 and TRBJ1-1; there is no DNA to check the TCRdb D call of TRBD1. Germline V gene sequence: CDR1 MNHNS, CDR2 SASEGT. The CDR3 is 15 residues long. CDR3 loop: CASRDRDGWNTEAFF.

CDR3 loop: CASSVTGDEQYF. This sequence joins TRBV11-2 and TRBJ2-7; TCRdb's assignment of TRBD1 cannot be checked, as there is no DNA. The CDR3 contains 12 residues. Germline-derived CDR1 and CDR2 are SGHAT and FQNNGV.

The CDR3 loop is CASRPGGRLEQYF. The J gene is TRBJ2-7, the V gene TRBV28; absent DNA, TCRdb's TRBD1 call cannot be checked. The CDR3 has 13 residues. Per the germline V gene, CDR1 is MDHEN and CDR2 is SYDVKM.

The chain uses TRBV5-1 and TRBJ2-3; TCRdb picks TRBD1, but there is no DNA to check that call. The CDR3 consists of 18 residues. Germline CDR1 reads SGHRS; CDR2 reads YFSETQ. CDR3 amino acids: CASSRWASRDRSTDTQYF.